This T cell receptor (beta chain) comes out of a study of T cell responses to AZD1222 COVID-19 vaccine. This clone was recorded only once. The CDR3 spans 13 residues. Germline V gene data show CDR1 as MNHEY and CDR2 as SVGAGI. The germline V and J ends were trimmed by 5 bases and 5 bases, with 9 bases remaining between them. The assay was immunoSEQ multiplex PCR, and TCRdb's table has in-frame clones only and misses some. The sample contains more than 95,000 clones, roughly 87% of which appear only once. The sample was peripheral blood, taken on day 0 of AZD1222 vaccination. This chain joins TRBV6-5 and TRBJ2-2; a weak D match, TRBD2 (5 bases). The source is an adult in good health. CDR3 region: CASSPPGTGELFF. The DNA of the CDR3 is TGTGCCAGCAGTCCCCCGGGGACCGGGGAGCTGTTTTTT.